Listed below are T cell receptor beta chains from one sample, sequenced in a study of T cells after yellow fever vaccination. MiXCR was run by TCRdb on the 5' RACE reads, yielding one entry per CDR3 protein. The sample lists about 340,000 distinct CDR3 sequences; 8.7% were seen once. Sequencing used PBMCs, obtained on the day of the first yellow fever vaccination. The receptors were sampled from a man aged 18 to 30 who received the YFV17D yellow fever vaccine. Each CDR3 is given with its conserved first and last residue. Fields, in order: V gene, J gene, CDR3 protein.

>TRBV30|TRBJ2-7
CAWSPGGYEQYF
>TRBV4-2|TRBJ2-7
CASSQGLASEQYF
>TRBV29-1|TRBJ1-1
CSVERVGTRAFF
>TRBV12-3/TRBV12-4|TRBJ1-6
CASSLGARVSPLHF
>TRBV10-3|TRBJ2-7
CAISPGLDLLEQYF
>TRBV7-7|TRBJ2-5
CASSPYGPQETQYF
>TRBV20-1|TRBJ2-3
CSANSGASTDTQYF
>TRBV4-1|TRBJ1-2
CASSQDAGDRGSGYTF
>TRBV12-3/TRBV12-4|TRBJ2-1
CASREWLAGPNEQFF
>TRBV6-5|TRBJ1-4
CASSYRAGTEKLFF
>TRBV29-1|TRBJ2-7
CSVVGQSYEQYF
>TRBV4-3|TRBJ2-5
CASSRNGGAWETQYF
>TRBV4-2|TRBJ1-6
CASSYGQGSSYNSPLHF
>TRBV20-1|TRBJ2-5
CSARDYTRGETQYF
>TRBV5-1|TRBJ2-5
CASSLGPETQYF
>TRBV29-1|TRBJ1-3
CSVSDSLGPGNTIYF
>TRBV4-3|TRBJ2-1
CASSPGERSYNEQFF
>TRBV7-2|TRBJ2-5
CASSLQAGGGQETQYF
>TRBV12-3/TRBV12-4|TRBJ1-2
CASSFGGYGYTF
>TRBV4-3|TRBJ2-5
CASSQSGTRETQYF
>TRBV12-3/TRBV12-4|TRBJ1-1
CASSWSQSTEAFF
>TRBV27|TRBJ2-3
CASRQRTSLPDTQYF
>TRBV7-8|TRBJ1-6
CASSSGTTNSPLHF
>TRBV20-1|TRBJ2-1
CRTGASEQFF
>TRBV4-1|TRBJ2-6
CASSQATGGRGSGANVLTF
>TRBV29-1|TRBJ1-1
CSGTGITEAFF
>TRBV29-1|TRBJ1-1
CSSTGLWAEGSEAFF
>TRBV4-3|TRBJ1-2
CASSQDWMGSSYGYTF
>TRBV10-1|TRBJ1-1
CASSETENTEAFF
>TRBV5-1|TRBJ2-1
CASSLRLAGVNEQFF